Listed below are T cell receptor beta chains from one sample, sequenced in a study of brain T cells in children with intractable seizures. Clones were sequenced by immunoSEQ multiplex PCR, and TCRdb holds only the in-frame ones, with some missing. The sample lists about 22,000 clones; roughly 94% were seen once. The sequences come from peripheral blood, collected at surgery. The receptors were gathered from a boy aged 5-17 years with focal cortical dysplasia and intractable seizures. CDR3s include the opening cysteine and the closing phenylalanine or tryptophan. D genes are given only for firm matches. Expanded clones are given a class, and other clones once, few, many or no size at all.

clone_size,j_call,v_call,d_call,cdr3_nt,cdr3_aa
once,TRBJ1-2,TRBV7-6,TRBD1,TGTGCCAGCAGCTTAGGGGCCGGGACAGGGTACGGCTACACCTTC,CASSLGAGTGYGYTF
.,TRBJ2-2,TRBV12-5,TRBD1,TGTGCTAGTGGTTTGTTGACAGGGGCCCCGACCGGGGAGCTGTTTTTT,CASGLLTGAPTGELFF
.,TRBJ2-1,TRBV4-1,.,TGCGCCAGCAGCCAAGATCACGCCTCAAGGACCAATGAGCAGTTCTTC,CASSQDHASRTNEQFF
.,TRBJ2-5,TRBV28,TRBD1,TGTGCCAGCAACCCCGGAAGGGGGCCGGGGGAGACCCAGTACTTC,CASNPGRGPGETQYF
.,TRBJ2-1,TRBV6-5,.,TGTGCCAGCAGTTCATTAAATGAGCAGTTCTTC,CASSSLNEQFF
once,TRBJ1-2,TRBV28,.,TGTGCCAGCAGTTTTACGGGGGTGAAGGTTAACTATGGCTACACCTTC,CASSFTGVKVNYGYTF
.,TRBJ2-5,TRBV5-1,TRBD1,TGCGCCAGCAGCTTGGGGACAGGGGGCTTGGTAGAGACCCAGTACTTC,CASSLGTGGLVETQYF
.,TRBJ1-1,TRBV5-5,.,TGTGCCAGCAGCTTGGTACCCACGAGCACTGAAGCTTTCTTT,CASSLVPTSTEAFF
.,TRBJ1-3,TRBV4-1,TRBD1,TGCGCCAGCAGCCAAGATCCAGGGGGCACGAACACCATATATTTT,CASSQDPGGTNTIYF
.,TRBJ1-1,TRBV12-3/TRBV12-4,.,TGTGCCAACGATGTGACAGCGAACACTGAAGCTTTCTTT,CANDVTANTEAFF
.,TRBJ2-5,TRBV7-2,TRBD2,TGTGCCAGCAGCTTAGTTCCCACTAGCGGGGAGACCCAGTACTTC,CASSLVPTSGETQYF
.,TRBJ2-2,TRBV28,TRBD1,TGTGCCAGCAGTGCCCCCGGGACAGGGGGCAGGATGATCACCGGGGAGCTGTTTTTT,CASSAPGTGGRMITGELFF
.,TRBJ2-3,TRBV7-3,.,TGTGCCAGCAGCTTAGGCCCAGATACGCAGTATTTT,CASSLGPDTQYF
.,TRBJ2-7,TRBV6-1,.,TGTGCCAGCAGTGAATGGGGGGGACAGGCTGGGGACGAGCAGTACTTC,CASSEWGGQAGDEQYF
.,TRBJ2-1,TRBV2,TRBD2,TGTGCCACCTGGACTAGCGGGAGGGTGCAGTTCTTC,CATWTSGRVQFF
.,TRBJ1-1,TRBV28,TRBD1,TGTGCCAGCAGTCCGTATCAGGGGGCAGGCACTGAAGCTTTCTTT,CASSPYQGAGTEAFF
.,TRBJ1-1,TRBV11-2,.,TGTGCCAGCAGCCCAATCTACAGGGAAGGAGCTTTCTTT,CASSPIYREGAFF
.,TRBJ1-2,TRBV27,.,TGTGCCAGCAGGGCGGGCGTAAATCGTGGCTACACCTTC,CASRAGVNRGYTF
.,TRBJ1-1,TRBV5-4,.,TGTGCCAGCAGTTGGGACCAGGGAAACACTGAAGCTTTCTTT,CASSWDQGNTEAFF
.,TRBJ2-5,TRBV28,.,TGTGCCAGCAACGCGGGAAGACAAGAGACCCAGTACTTC,CASNAGRQETQYF
.,TRBJ2-1,TRBV7-9,.,TGTGCCAGCAGCTTAGTTGACAGGTCTCGCAATGAGCAGTTCTTC,CASSLVDRSRNEQFF
once,TRBJ2-1,TRBV5-6,TRBD2,TGTGCCAGCAGCTGGGGGGGCTCCTACAATGAGCAGTTCTTC,CASSWGGSYNEQFF
once,TRBJ2-1,TRBV9,.,TGTGCCAGCAGCGCACAGCCCCGGGACTCGTCATATCTACAGTTCTTC,CASSAQPRDSSYLQFF
.,TRBJ1-2,TRBV2,.,TGTGCCAGCAGTCCTACAGGGCAGCCTGGCTACACCTTC,CASSPTGQPGYTF
.,TRBJ2-1,TRBV6-1,.,TGTGCCAGCAGTGAAGGGAGGGGAATCTCCTACAATGAGCAGTTCTTC,CASSEGRGISYNEQFF
.,TRBJ1-2,TRBV6-1,.,TGTGCCAGCAGTGAACTCCGAGGGGCAGAAAAAAACTATGGCTACACCTTC,CASSELRGAEKNYGYTF
.,TRBJ1-6,TRBV13,.,TGTGCCAGCAGCTTAGGAGGCAGCTCCTCCTATAATTCACCCCTCCACTTT,CASSLGGSSSYNSPLHF
.,TRBJ2-3,TRBV13,TRBD2,TGTGCCAGCGGCGCCCGGGAGGCAGATACGCAGTATTTT,CASGAREADTQYF
.,TRBJ2-5,TRBV7-9,.,TGTGCCAGCAGCCCCCTTGGGGGGCAAGAGACCCAGTACTTC,CASSPLGGQETQYF
once,TRBJ2-5,TRBV18,TRBD2,TGTGCCAGCTCACCCGTGACTAGCGACGAGACCCAGTACTTC,CASSPVTSDETQYF
.,TRBJ2-5,TRBV5-5,.,TGTGCCAGCAGCTTGACTGGGACCCAGTACTTC,CASSLTGTQYF
.,TRBJ2-7,TRBV6-5,TRBD1,TGTGCCAGCAGGCGACTGGGACAGTCCTACGAGCAGTACTTC,CASRRLGQSYEQYF
.,TRBJ1-2,TRBV7-3,.,TGTGCCAGCGGCGGGGGCGGGGTCTATGGCTACACCTTC,CASGGGGVYGYTF
.,TRBJ2-3,TRBV7-8,TRBD2,TGTGCCAGCAGCTTAGAACTAGCGGGAGGCTTCAGCACAGATACGCAGTATTTT,CASSLELAGGFSTDTQYF
.,TRBJ2-3,TRBV9,TRBD2,TGTGCCAGCAGCGTACCTCGAGCGGGAGGTAGCACAGATACGCAGTATTTT,CASSVPRAGGSTDTQYF
.,TRBJ1-2,TRBV11-2,.,TGTGCCAGCAGCATTTCACAGGGACGCTATGGCTACACCTTC,CASSISQGRYGYTF
.,TRBJ2-3,TRBV5-6,.,TGTGCCAGCAGCTTGGGCCAGTCCCTTAGCACAGATACGCAGTATTTT,CASSLGQSLSTDTQYF
.,TRBJ2-4,TRBV12-5,.,TGTGCTAGTGGCGGACGTCCTAACATTCAGTACTTC,CASGGRPNIQYF
.,TRBJ1-1,TRBV4-1,.,TGCGCCAGCAGCCAGCTGCAGAACACTGAAGCTTTCTTT,CASSQLQNTEAFF
once,TRBJ1-2,TRBV27,.,TGTGCCACGTTCACAGCCTACTATGGCTACACCTTC,CATFTAYYGYTF
.,TRBJ2-1,TRBV5-5,TRBD2,TGTGCCAGCAGCGGTATAGCGGGAGGTTCGGAAGAGCAGTTCTTC,CASSGIAGGSEEQFF
.,TRBJ2-4,TRBV7-2,.,TGTGCCAGCAGCTTACTTGTCGGGGTTGTGAAAGCCAAAAACATTCAGTACTTC,CASSLLVGVVKAKNIQYF
.,TRBJ1-3,TRBV2,TRBD1,TGTGCCAGTGGGTGGGACAGGTTTGTTTCTGGAAACACCATATATTTT,CASGWDRFVSGNTIYF
.,TRBJ1-2,TRBV18,TRBD1,TGTGCCAGCTCGACAAACAGGGGGCACGGCTACACCTTC,CASSTNRGHGYTF
.,TRBJ2-1,TRBV13,.,TGTGCCAGCAGCTTTAGGGCAGGCTCCTACAATGAGCAGTTCTTC,CASSFRAGSYNEQFF
.,TRBJ2-1,TRBV19,.,TGTGCCAGTAGTTCACAAATATCCTACAATGAGCAGTTCTTC,CASSSQISYNEQFF
.,TRBJ2-2,TRBV11-2,.,TGTGCCAGCAGAGCAACGTCCAGGGCGAACACCGGGGAGCTGTTTTTT,CASRATSRANTGELFF
.,TRBJ1-1,TRBV5-1,.,TGCGCCAGCAGCTTGCACTCGAACACTGAAGCTTTCTTT,CASSLHSNTEAFF
.,TRBJ2-7,TRBV4-1,.,TGCGCCACCTCAAAGGTCGGTGGGGCAGGAGAGCAGTACTTC,CATSKVGGAGEQYF
.,TRBJ2-1,TRBV6-1,TRBD2,TGTGCCAGCAGTGATAGCGGGAGGGCCTACAATGAGCAGTTCTTC,CASSDSGRAYNEQFF
.,TRBJ2-3,TRBV6-4,.,TGTGCCAGCAGTGACTCGGTAGCCACAGATACGCAGTATTTT,CASSDSVATDTQYF
.,TRBJ2-6,TRBV9,.,TGTGCCAGCAGCGCCGGATCCGCGGCTTCTGGGGCCAACGTCCTGACTTTC,CASSAGSAASGANVLTF
.,TRBJ2-7,TRBV28,.,TGTGCCAGCAGTCCGGGACTTCCGAGCATGGCCTACGAGCAGTACTTC,CASSPGLPSMAYEQYF
.,TRBJ1-1,TRBV3-1/TRBV3-2,TRBD1,TGTGCCAGCAGCCAGGTAACAGGGGCCACTGAAGCTTTCTTT,CASSQVTGATEAFF
.,TRBJ2-7,TRBV28,.,TGTGCCAGCAGCCGGAGGCGGGGCCTGATCTCCTACGAGCAGTACTTC,CASSRRRGLISYEQYF
.,TRBJ1-1,TRBV28,.,TGTGCCAGCAGTGCAAGGACAGCACGTCGGGGCACTGAAGCTTTCTTT,CASSARTARRGTEAFF
.,TRBJ1-3,TRBV5-8,.,TGTGCCAGCAGCTTGGATATAAGCTCTGGAAACACCATATATTTT,CASSLDISSGNTIYF
.,TRBJ2-3,TRBV19,TRBD2,TGTGCCAGTAGTCCTTTAGCGGGCCCCACAGATACGCAGTATTTT,CASSPLAGPTDTQYF
.,TRBJ1-2,TRBV4-1,.,TGCGCCAGCAGCCAAGTCTCAGGCGCCTACTATGGCTACACCTTC,CASSQVSGAYYGYTF
.,TRBJ2-3,TRBV21-1,.,TGTGCCAGCAGCAAAGGGGGCTTAGTAGATACGCAGTATTTT,CASSKGGLVDTQYF